This T cell receptor (beta chain) was identified during a study of identical twins. V shed 5 bases and J 8 bases; nucleotides not matched to a gene: 4. Per the germline V gene, CDR1 is SGHAT and CDR2 is FQNNGV. The CDR3 sequence is 13 residues long. TCRdb re-called the 5' RACE reads with MiXCR, one entry per CDR3 protein. The sample shows 210,000 or so distinct CDR3 sequences, around 15% of them seen only once. The sample was also reused in another study, on T cells expressing NK-cell markers. That investigation notes: Seven sequenced donors out of eight were HCMV-seropositive, one seronegative.

The gene calls are TRBV11-2 and TRBJ2-1; 9 bases fit TRBD1. The specimen sequenced was CD8+ T cells sorted from blood. The sequence came from a woman under 30 in good health. The CDR3 reads CASSGTGFHEQFF. CDR3 DNA sequence: TGTGCCAGCAGCGGGACAGGGTTCCATGAGCAGTTCTTC. The full variable domain, rest sourced from reference TRBV11-2 and TRBJ2-1, is EAGVAQSPRYKIIEKRQSVAFWCNPISGHATLYWYQQILGQGPKLLIQFQNNGVVDDSQLPKDRFSAERLKGVDSTLKIQPAKLEDSAVYLCASSGTGFHEQFFGPGTRLTVL.